The T cell receptor (beta chain) under discussion was sequenced for a study of T cell repertoires in cytomegalovirus infection. As for the study in general: Public TCR beta signatures indicated both CMV infection and matching HLA type.

The V end was cut by 1 base, the J end by 1 base, with 7 bases between. The CDR3 is 14 residues long. CDR1 SSHAT and CDR2 FNYEAQ come from the germline V gene (reference sequence). With regard to this clonotype: What it recognizes is unknown.

Each CDR3 protein gets one entry after TCRdb re-called the reads with MiXCR. The sample lists more than 140,000 distinct CDR3 sequences, roughly 6% occurring once. Study-wide findings and caveats: Public TCR beta family frequency separated CMV-and-HLA carriers, including in an independent cohort. It was HLA-C-restricted CMV-specific TCR beta clonotypes that dominated the response ex vivo.

The clonotype comes from a human donor in good health (CMV status not recorded). Some clones in this sample may be carry-over from other donors' samples. Sequencing was carried out using PBMCs. This sequence joins TRBV7-7 and TRBJ2-5; the D is unclear. Here the CDR3 reads CASSLGRTQETQYF. The CDR3 nucleotides are TGTGCCAGCAGCTTAGGACGGACCCAAGAGACCCAGTACTTC.